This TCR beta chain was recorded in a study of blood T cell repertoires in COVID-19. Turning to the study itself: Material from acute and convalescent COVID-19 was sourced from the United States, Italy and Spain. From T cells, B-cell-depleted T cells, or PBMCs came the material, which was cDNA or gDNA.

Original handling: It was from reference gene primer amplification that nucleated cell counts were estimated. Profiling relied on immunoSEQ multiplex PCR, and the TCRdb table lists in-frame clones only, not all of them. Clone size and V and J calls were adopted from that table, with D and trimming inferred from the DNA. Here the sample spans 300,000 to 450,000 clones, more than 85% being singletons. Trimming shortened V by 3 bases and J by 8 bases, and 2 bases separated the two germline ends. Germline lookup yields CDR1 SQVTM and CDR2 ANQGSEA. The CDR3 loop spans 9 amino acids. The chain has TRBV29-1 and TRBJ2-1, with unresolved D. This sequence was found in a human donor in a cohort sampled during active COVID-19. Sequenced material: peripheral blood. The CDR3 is CSVDDEQFF. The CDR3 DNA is TGCAGCGTTGACGATGAGCAGTTCTTC.